Described below is a single TCR beta chain sequence and its context. In the original workflow: Estimation of nucleated cell counts relied on the amplification of reference gene primers. The assay was immunoSEQ multiplex PCR, and TCRdb's table has in-frame clones only and misses some. That table is the source of V, J and clone size, and D and trimming were worked out from the DNA. The profile covers 28,000 or so clones, with 88% appearing a single time and under 10% taken by the ten largest. The entry originates in a study of blood T cell repertoires in COVID-19. About the research overall: Donors in the United States, Italy and Spain gave samples during acute or convalescent COVID-19.

Sequencing was carried out using peripheral blood. The clonotype was recovered from a woman in her 50s with active COVID-19.

The CDR3 bases are TGCAGCGTTGAAGACTACAGACAGGACTCGGGAAACACCATATATTTT. Protein product: CSVEDYRQDSGNTIYF. The V call is TRBV29-1, the J call TRBJ1-3, with D tentatively TRBD1 (6 bases). Germline assignment: CDR1 SQVTM and CDR2 ANQGSEA. The ends were cut back, 0 bases at V and 4 bases at J, with 16 bases in the middle. The CDR3 length is 16 residues.